The TCR beta chain described here comes from a study of CD8+CD57+ T cells in acquired aplastic anemia. Across the whole study: The sorted CD4+ and CD8+ cells yielded an average around 3 ug of DNA. Healthy donor CD4+ cell samples had a mean of roughly 9.8 million reads.

Germline V gene sequence: CDR1 LNHDA, CDR2 SQIVND (reference sequence). The CDR3 runs to 16 residues. Trimming cost V 5 bases and J 8 bases; bases outside gene matches: 14. A remark on this clonotype: The antigen is undetermined.

Genomic DNA, serving as template, underwent TCR beta VDJ and CDR3 profiling. From the reads, TCRdb called clonotypes with MiXCR, one entry per CDR3 protein. The table records fewer than 250,000 distinct CDR3 sequences, roughly half of them present only once. Study outcomes and limitations: Patients and controls had CD8+ Simpson's diversity values that were not significantly distinct. Patients and controls turned out to have some 30 CD8+ CDR3 sequences in common.

The sample was sorted CD4+, CD8+, or CD8+CD57+ T cells (not recorded which) from PBMCs. The origin of this receptor is a human donor in good health, serving as a control. This sequence joins TRBV19 and TRBJ1-2, with 10 bases identical to TRBD1. This CDR3 is CASSSKPGQGRRGYTF. Here the CDR3 DNA reads TGTGCCAGTAGTTCAAAGCCGGGACAGGGGAGGAGAGGCTACACCTTC.